These 10 T cell receptor beta chains came from one sample sequenced in a study of tumor-infiltrating lymphocytes in primary liver carcinoma. Investigators took RNA and DNA out together from 20-30 mg of unsorted bulk tissue. The authors made TCR beta cDNA from about 500 ng total RNA with a constant-region primer. ARM-PCR was slightly modified, and three nested multiplex PCR rounds with it gave rise to the TCR beta libraries. A C-beta reverse primer and TRBV1-TRBV30 forward primers served in each of the first two PCR rounds, at around 10 cycles apiece. TCRdb used MiXCR to reprocess the multiplex PCR reads, holding one entry per CDR3 protein. Here the sample spans 100,000 to 150,000 distinct CDR3 sequences, under 65% being singletons. The sequenced sample was liver tumor tissue from sampling region 3. Subset indicated: tumor region T3, left-lateral pole. Source of these receptors: a woman aged 55-69 years with primary liver carcinoma and hepatitis B virus infection.

The chain employs TRBV11-1 and TRBJ1-1, with 9 bases fitting TRBD1. This CDR3 is 16 amino acids long. V lost 2 bases and J lost 3; bases outside the gene matches: 7. Germline V gives CDR1 SGHAT, CDR2 FQDESV (reference sequence). The DNA for the CDR3 is TGTGCCAGCAGCTTACGGAACAGGGGGCAAGACACTGAAGCTTTCTTT. This codes for CASSLRNRGQDTEAFF.

DNA for the CDR3: TGTGCCAGCTCACCAACTGTTCAGCTCCTAGATACGCAGTATTTT. Translated, it gives CASSPTVQLLDTQYF. V and J are TRBV18 and TRBJ2-3; D not certain. This CDR3 region has 15 residues. Germline values: CDR1 KGHSH, CDR2 LQKENI. V was trimmed by 2 bases and J by 5 bases, leaving 14 bases between them. The full variable domain, rest sourced from reference TRBV18 and TRBJ2-3, is NAGVMQNPRHLVRRRGQEARLRCSPMKGHSHVYWYRQLPEEGLKFMVYLQKENIIDESGMPKERFSAEFPKEGPSILRIQQVVRGDSAAYFCASSPTVQLLDTQYFGPGTRLTVL.

The rearrangement joins TRBV29-1 to TRBJ1-4; D ambiguous. V was pared by 4 bases and J by 5 bases, with 11 bases between. Germline values: CDR1 SQVTM, CDR2 ANQGSEA. This CDR3 is built from 13 residues. The CDR3 spells CSVVNSPNEKLFF. The CDR3, as DNA: TGCAGCGTTGTGAACAGCCCCAATGAAAAACTGTTTTTT.

Only a few counts were recorded for this clonotype. Possible read error: a much larger clone is one base away. The CDR3 carries no conserved terminal phenylalanine or tryptophan, so it likely arises from a read error. The rearrangement joins TRBV5-5 to TRBJ1-6, with TRBD1 as a possible D gene (5 bases). The CDR3 covers 11 residues. With 6 bases removed from V and 11 bases from J, the gap between germline ends came to 9 bases. Germline CDR1 SGHKS, CDR2 YYEKEE (reference sequence). The CDR3 bases are TGTGCCAGCATTCGGGGGGCACCCCTCCACTAT. It yields the protein CASIRGAPLHY.

Note on this clonotype: A much more abundant neighbour one base away suggests this may be a read error. The rearrangement joins TRBV5-8 to TRBJ2-3; tentative D call: TRBD1 (5 bases). Trimming took off 4 bases at V and 5 bases at J, with 17 bases between the two ends. The length of the CDR3 is 15 residues. Germline V gives CDR1 SGHTS, CDR2 YDEGEE. CDR3 sequence: CASSPLRTFRDTQYF. The CDR3 DNA sequence: TGTGCCAGCAGCCCCCTCAGGACATTCAGAGATACGCAGTATTTT.

On this clonotype itself: One end of the junction is discordant with germline, which a read error may explain. The rearrangement uses TRBV11-3 and TRBJ2-1; 8 bases line up with TRBD2. This CDR3 has 15 residues. Germline CDR1 reads SGHNT; CDR2 reads YENEEA. The chain's CDR3 is CASSPRGSGNNKQLF. In DNA, the CDR3 is TGTGCCAGTAGCCCTCGGGGTAGCGGGAACAATAAGCAGCTCTTC.

Concerning this clonotype: This CDR3 fails to terminate in the conserved phenylalanine or tryptophan, so it likely reflects a read error. The chain is built from TRBV4-2 and TRBJ1-2; D unresolved. The CDR3 contains 14 residues. Germline V lookup: CDR1 LGHNA, CDR2 YNFKEQ. The CDR3 sequence: CASSQAGTNYGYTL. CDR3 nucleotides: TGCGCCAGCAGCCAAGCTGGGACTAACTATGGCTACACCTTA.

With regard to this clonotype: A junction end diverges from the germline sequence, so it may reflect a read error. The chain joins TRBV5-1 to TRBJ2-3, with 9 bases fitting TRBD2. Germline lookup yields CDR1 SGHRS and CDR2 YFSETQ. This CDR3 has 16 residues. CDR3 DNA: TGCGCCAGCAGCTCCCTGACTAGCGGCATCACAGATACGCAGTTTTTT. Amino acids: CASSSLTSGITDTQFF.

This clonotype occurred once. The germline gene is not matched at one end of the junction; a read error may be the cause. V and J are TRBV28 and TRBJ2-5; possibly TRBD1 for D (5 bases). The CDR3 is made up of 16 amino acids. Germline CDR1 is MDHEN and CDR2 is SYDVKM. The CDR3 nucleotides read TGTGCCAGCAGTTCTCGGCAGGGCAGGTCGCAAGAGAACCAGTACTTC. This translates into CASSSRQGRSQENQYF. The full variable domain, in which reference TRBV28 and TRBJ2-5 provide the parts outside the CDR3, is DVKVTQSSRYLVKRTGEKVFLECVQDMDHENMFWYRQDPGLGLRLIYFSYDVKMKEKGDIPEGYSVSREKKERFSLILESASTNQTSMYLCASSSRQGRSQENQYFGPGTRLLVL.

To note about this clonotype: One base away lies a much larger clone, so this may be a sequencing read error. The chain is built from TRBV10-1 and TRBJ2-7; no clear D gene. This CDR3 spans 12 amino acids. Germline loops: CDR1 WNHNN, CDR2 SYGVQD (reference sequence). V gave up 8 bases and J gave up 1 base, with 9 bases separating them. The CDR3 reads CASGPDSYEQYF. Written as DNA, the CDR3 is TGCGCCAGCGGCCCAGATTCCTACGAGCAGTACTTC.